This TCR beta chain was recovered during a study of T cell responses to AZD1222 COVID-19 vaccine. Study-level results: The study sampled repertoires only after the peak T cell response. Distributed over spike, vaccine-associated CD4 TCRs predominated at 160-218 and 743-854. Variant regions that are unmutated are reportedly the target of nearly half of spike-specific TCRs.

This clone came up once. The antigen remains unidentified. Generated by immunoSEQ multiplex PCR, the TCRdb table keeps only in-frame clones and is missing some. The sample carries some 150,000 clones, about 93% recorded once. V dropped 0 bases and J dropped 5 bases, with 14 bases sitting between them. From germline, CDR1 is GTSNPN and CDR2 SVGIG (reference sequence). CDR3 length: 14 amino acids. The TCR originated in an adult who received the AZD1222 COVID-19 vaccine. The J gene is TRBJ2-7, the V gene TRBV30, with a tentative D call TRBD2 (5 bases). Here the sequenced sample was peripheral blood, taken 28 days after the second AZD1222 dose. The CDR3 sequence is CAWSVGEPNHEQYF. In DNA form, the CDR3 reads TGTGCCTGGAGTGTTGGGGAGCCTAACCACGAGCAGTACTTC.